The entry below describes one T cell receptor (beta chain). The sample is drawn from a study of CD8 T cells in Susac syndrome. The authors reverse transcribed about 0.5 to 1 ug RNA with random hexamers. One entry per CDR3 protein results from TCRdb running MiXCR on the immunoSEQ multiplex PCR reads. The sample lists 150,000 to 200,000 distinct CDR3 sequences; roughly 92% were seen once. Between the trimmed V and J ends, which lost 3 bases and 2 bases, there was a span of 10 bases. CDR3 length: 14 residues. Looked up from germline, CDR1 is SNHLY and CDR2 is FYNNEI. TCR beta sequences were obtained from blood CD8+ and CD4+ T cells.

The rearrangement uses TRBV2 and TRBJ1-1; no firm D call. The sequence came from a human donor in good health. Sequencing input: CD4+ T cells from PBMCs. The CDR3 is CASSDTGTNTEAFF. The CDR3 bases are TGTGCCAGCAGTGATACCGGAACAAACACTGAAGCTTTCTTT.